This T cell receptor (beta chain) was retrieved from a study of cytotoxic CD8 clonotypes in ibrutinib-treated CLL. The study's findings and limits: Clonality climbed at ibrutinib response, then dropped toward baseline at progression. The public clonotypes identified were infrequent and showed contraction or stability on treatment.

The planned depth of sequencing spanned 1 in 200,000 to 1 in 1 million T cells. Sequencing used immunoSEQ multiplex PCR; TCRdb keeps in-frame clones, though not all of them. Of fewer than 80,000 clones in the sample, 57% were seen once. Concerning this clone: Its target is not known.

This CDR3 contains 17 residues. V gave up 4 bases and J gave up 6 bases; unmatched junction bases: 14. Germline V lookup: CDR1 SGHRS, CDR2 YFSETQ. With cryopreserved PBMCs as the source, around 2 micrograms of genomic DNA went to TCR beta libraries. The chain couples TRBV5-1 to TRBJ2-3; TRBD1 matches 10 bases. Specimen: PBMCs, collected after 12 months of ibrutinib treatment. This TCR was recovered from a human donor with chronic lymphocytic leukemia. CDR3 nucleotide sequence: TGCGCCAGCAGCCCCTCCCCCGGGACAGGGGACCGGGATACGCAGTATTTT. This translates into CASSPSPGTGDRDTQYF.